This T cell receptor beta chain is drawn from a study of OX40 agonist ivuxolimab in advanced cancers. Study-level background: The drug used for patients, ivuxolimab, was an agonistic anti-OX40 (CD134) antibody. The dose-escalation group included hepatocellular carcinoma, melanoma, renal cell carcinoma and head and neck cancer.

Germline CDR1 and CDR2: MNHEY and SMNVEV (reference sequence). V lost 2 bases, J lost 7 bases, and 11 bases lay in between. CDR3 length equals 13 residues. TCRdb keeps only in-frame clones here, not all; method: immunoSEQ multiplex PCR. The sample consists of 95,000 to 100,000 clones, roughly 83% of them appearing once. The rearrangement uses TRBV27 and TRBJ2-5; perhaps TRBD1 as D (6 bases). The sequence derives from an adult with an advanced solid tumor such as melanoma, head and neck, liver or kidney cancer. Material: CD4+ or CD8+ T cells sorted from blood, obtained in a trial of the OX40 agonist ivuxolimab. CDR3 DNA sequence: TGTGCCAGCAGTTTAGGGGGCTGGACGACCCAGTACTTC. Protein sequence: CASSLGGWTTQYF.